One sample yielded the 26 T cell receptor beta chains listed below, sequenced in a study of shared clonotypes between healthy human individuals (dated by TCRdb to the early 2020s). Libraries were constructed by the immunoSEQ multiplex PCR assay. Drawn from immuneACCESS, this table holds only the in-frame rearrangements with V and J called that TCRdb kept. Clones are partly lost; checked studies trace under half to an unresolved V gene and leave the rest unexplained. For this sample there are millions of clones; around 95% appear just once. Together, the top ten hold 0.13% of the sample. The sample comprised naive CD4+ T cells sorted from blood. The cell subset or site label, as the study defines it: CD45RA+ positively selected. These receptors were collected from a man between 18 and 35 years old in good health.

The count of this clone is one. Within the sample, other DNA sequences also encode this same CDR3. The chain combines TRBV2 with TRBJ2-1; D unclear. The CDR3 totals 11 residues. CDR1 and CDR2 (germline): SNHLY, FYNNEI. V dropped 6 bases and J dropped 4 bases, with 4 bases sitting between them. The CDR3 DNA sequence: TGTGCCAGCAGGGGTTACAATGAGCAGTTCTTC. Translating it yields CASRGYNEQFF. The variable domain in full, with the rest retrieved from reference TRBV2 and TRBJ2-1, is EPEVTQTPSHQVTQMGQEVILRCVPISNHLYFYWYRQILGQKVEFLVSFYNNEISEKSEIFDDQFSVERPDGSNFTLKIRSTKLEDSAMYFCASRGYNEQFFGPGTRLTVL.

The genes are TRBV27 and TRBJ1-1; unclear D gene. Germline V CDR1 and CDR2: MNHEY, SMNVEV (reference sequence). Trimming took 4 bases from V and 0 from J, leaving 6 bases between them. The CDR3 is made up of 13 amino acids. CDR3 coding DNA: TGTGCCAGCAGTTCCAGAATGAACACTGAAGCTTTCTTT. It yields the protein CASSSRMNTEAFF.

This clone was counted once. The V call is TRBV9, the J call TRBJ1-6, with TRBD1 as a possible D gene (6 bases). Trimming pared 3 bases from V and 6 bases from J, leaving 16 bases between. Per the germline V gene, CDR1 is SGDLS and CDR2 is YYNGEE. This CDR3 contains 16 residues. The chain's CDR3 is CASSASPGAGNSPLHF. Here the CDR3 DNA reads TGTGCCAGCAGCGCCTCCCCAGGGGCTGGTAATTCACCCCTCCACTTT.

The genes are TRBV7-2 and TRBJ2-2; D is undetermined. Germline lookup yields CDR1 SGHTA and CDR2 FQGNSA. Trimming removed 5 bases at V and 6 bases at J, with 7 bases between. CDR3 length: 12 residues. The CDR3, as DNA: TGTGCCAGCAGCACAGTCGCCGGGGAGCTGTTTTTT. This sequence encodes CASSTVAGELFF.

The rearrangement uses TRBV18 and TRBJ2-5; no reliable D call. The germline gives CDR1 KGHSH, CDR2 LQKENI. Between the trimmed V and J ends, which lost 6 bases and 3 bases, there was a span of 11 bases. The CDR3 contains 13 residues. CDR3 DNA sequence: TGTGCCAGCTCCCTTGGGCCTGAAGAGACCCAGTACTTC. This sequence encodes CASSLGPEETQYF.

Worth noting for this clone: The same CDR3 arises from other DNA sequences in this sample as well. This rearrangement joins TRBV5-1 to TRBJ2-1, with 12 bases identical to TRBD2. The V gene's germline CDR1 is SGHRS and CDR2 YFSETQ. J lost 7 bases, V lost 3 bases, and 2 bases had no gene match. CDR3 length equals 14 residues. CDR3 residues: CASSSGLAGNEQFF. As DNA, the CDR3 is TGCGCCAGCAGCTCAGGACTAGCGGGGAATGAGCAGTTCTTC.

The rearrangement uses TRBV5-4 and TRBJ1-1; D is possibly TRBD1 (5 bases). Trimming removed 4 bases from V and 6 bases from J, with 19 bases in between. Germline CDR1 reads SGHNT; CDR2 reads YYREEE (reference sequence). The CDR3 spans 15 residues. The CDR3 region is CASSPQGPIVAEAFF. The DNA for the CDR3 is TGTGCCAGCAGCCCTCAGGGTCCAATCGTAGCTGAAGCTTTCTTT.

The chain employs TRBV6-1 and TRBJ1-1, with 9 bases identical to TRBD1. V shed 7 bases, J shed 6 bases, and the junction held 12 bases outside the gene matches. Looked up from germline, CDR1 is MNHNS and CDR2 is SASEGT. The CDR3 sequence is 15 residues long. In DNA, the CDR3 is TGTGCCAGCACCCCCGGGACAGGGAATACCGCTGAAGCTTTCTTT. This gives the protein CASTPGTGNTAEAFF.

In its sample, this clone was seen once. A much larger clone differs by one base, so this may be a read error. Other DNA sequences in this specimen translate into the identical CDR3. The V and J genes are TRBV2 and TRBJ2-7, with D hard to call. V was trimmed by 6 bases and J by 3 bases, leaving 6 bases between them. This CDR3 contains 11 residues. Germline V lookup: CDR1 SNHLY, CDR2 FYNNEI. The CDR3 spells CASSPFYEQYF. As DNA, the CDR3 is TGTGCCAGCAGCCCCTTCTACGAGCAGTACTTC.

The chain carries TRBV5-4 and TRBJ2-6; D ambiguous. Trimming left V 0 bases short and J 0 bases short, with 4 bases between. The CDR3 sequence is 15 residues long. Germline CDR1 SGHNT, CDR2 YYREEE (reference sequence). CDR3 residues: CASSLVHSGANVLTF. The CDR3 region has the DNA TGTGCCAGCAGCTTGGTGCACTCTGGGGCCAACGTCCTGACTTTC.

The chain recombines TRBV7-6 with TRBJ2-5; D possibly corresponds to TRBD2 (5 bases). The CDR3 extends over 14 amino acids. Germline CDR1 SGHVS, CDR2 FNYEAQ. Trimming removed 2 bases at V and 0 bases at J, with 7 bases between. CDR3 nucleotide sequence: TGTGCCAGCAGCTTATGGGAGAACCAAGAGACCCAGTACTTC. As protein: CASSLWENQETQYF.

This rearrangement joins TRBV6-1 to TRBJ2-1; TRBD1 matches at 11 bases. Germline V gene sequence: CDR1 MNHNS, CDR2 SASEGT. CDR3 length: 14 amino acids. V gave up 9 bases and J gave up 8 bases; unmatched junction bases: 9. CDR3 residues: CASALGQGADEQFF. CDR3 sequence (DNA): TGTGCCAGTGCCCTTGGACAGGGGGCGGATGAGCAGTTCTTC.

The genes are TRBV30 and TRBJ2-7; 11 bases agree with TRBD1. The germline gives CDR1 GTSNPN, CDR2 SVGIG (reference sequence). Unmatched junction bases numbered 14, after V lost 7 bases and J lost 6 bases. The CDR3 has 15 amino acids. CDR3 bases: TGTGCCTCAGACCGCCTAGGACAGGGGGCACGCGAGCAGTACTTC. Encoded protein: CASDRLGQGAREQYF.

This clone is a singleton in its sample. In DNA, the CDR3 is TGTGCCAGCAGTCCGCCGGGACTCCTGAACACCGGGGAGCTGTTTTTT. Amino acids: CASSPPGLLNTGELFF. The genes are TRBV28 and TRBJ2-2; TRBD2 might be the D (6 bases). The V gene lost 5 bases and the J gene lost 1 base, with 14 bases spanning the gap. The length of the CDR3 is 16 residues. CDR1 is MDHEN and CDR2 is SYDVKM in the germline V gene.

The V and J genes are TRBV5-1 and TRBJ1-6; unclear D gene. In germline, CDR1 is SGHRS, CDR2 YFSETQ. The ends were cut back, 0 bases at V and 10 bases at J, with 14 bases in the middle. The CDR3 spans 15 residues. The CDR3 spells CASSLGTESRSPLHF. In DNA form, the CDR3 reads TGCGCCAGCAGCTTGGGGACGGAGTCTCGCTCACCCCTCCACTTT. The full variable domain, with the rest looked up from reference TRBV5-1 and TRBJ1-6, is KAGVTQTPRYLIKTRGQQVTLSCSPISGHRSVSWYQQTPGQGLQFLFEYFSETQRNKGNFPGRFSGRQFSNSRSEMNVSTLELGDSALYLCASSLGTESRSPLHFGNGTRLTVT.

The rearrangement uses TRBV6-1 and TRBJ1-1; D not certain. Germline V lookup: CDR1 MNHNS, CDR2 SASEGT. V was pared by 2 bases and J by 10 bases, with 17 bases between. The CDR3 contains 14 residues. This chain's CDR3 is CASSERSEGRRAFF. The CDR3 nucleotides read TGTGCCAGCAGTGAACGGTCAGAAGGTAGGCGAGCTTTCTTT.

The gene calls are TRBV25-1 and TRBJ2-7, with D hard to call. V shed 0 bases and J shed 2 bases, with 8 bases lying between them. CDR3 length: 14 amino acids. CDR1 is MGHDK and CDR2 is SYGVNS in the germline V gene. The CDR3 region is CASSEYLGAYEQYF. The DNA for the CDR3 is TGTGCCAGCAGTGAATATCTTGGGGCCTACGAGCAGTACTTC.

V and J are TRBV28 and TRBJ1-1; 10 bases map to TRBD1. The length of the CDR3 is 17 residues. J was trimmed by 1 base and V by 6 bases; bases with no gene match: 11. Germline CDR1 is MDHEN and CDR2 is SYDVKM. This CDR3 reads CASSPGTGVITNTEAFF. In DNA, the CDR3 is TGTGCCAGCAGCCCAGGGACAGGGGTTATTACGAACACTGAAGCTTTCTTT. Full variable domain (missing parts from reference TRBV28 and TRBJ1-1): DVKVTQSSRYLVKRTGEKVFLECVQDMDHENMFWYRQDPGLGLRLIYFSYDVKMKEKGDIPEGYSVSREKKERFSLILESASTNQTSMYLCASSPGTGVITNTEAFFGQGTRLTVV.

This clone was picked up one time. The chain joins TRBV19 to TRBJ1-2; 8 bases align to TRBD1. The CDR3 has 15 residues. J was trimmed by 3 bases and V by 8 bases; bases with no gene match: 11. Germline lookup yields CDR1 LNHDA and CDR2 SQIVND (reference sequence). CDR3 DNA: TGTGCCAGTGGGCTGGGGACAGGAGTCTACTATGGCTACACCTTC. Its translation: CASGLGTGVYYGYTF.

The V gene is TRBV6-1, the J gene TRBJ1-4; 7 bases line up with TRBD1. V gave up 4 bases and J gave up 8 bases; unmatched junction bases: 10. Germline CDR1 is MNHNS and CDR2 is SASEGT. The CDR3 runs to 15 residues. Written as DNA, the CDR3 is TGTGCCAGCAGTGGCAACAGGGGACGGGGCGAAAAACTGTTTTTT. Protein: CASSGNRGRGEKLFF.

The chain combines TRBV28 with TRBJ2-4; D gene uncertain. In germline, CDR1 is MDHEN, CDR2 SYDVKM. The CDR3 totals 14 residues. Trimming left V 2 bases short and J 0 bases short, with 5 bases between. The CDR3 here is CASSLGEAKNIQYF. DNA for the CDR3: TGTGCCAGCAGTTTAGGGGAAGCCAAAAACATTCAGTACTTC. Full variable domain (remainder filled in from reference TRBV28 and TRBJ2-4): DVKVTQSSRYLVKRTGEKVFLECVQDMDHENMFWYRQDPGLGLRLIYFSYDVKMKEKGDIPEGYSVSREKKERFSLILESASTNQTSMYLCASSLGEAKNIQYFGAGTRLSVL.

This CDR3 is CASSPRDGPSTEAFF. As DNA, the CDR3 is TGTGCCAGCTCACCTCGGGACGGACCTTCGACCGAAGCTTTCTTT. The chain links TRBV18 to TRBJ1-1, with D possibly being TRBD1 (5 bases). Germline V CDR1 and CDR2: KGHSH, LQKENI. The CDR3 spans 15 residues. The V end lost 3 bases, the J end lost 8 bases, and 19 bases lay between the germline ends.

This clone was found once. The chain carries TRBV5-6 and TRBJ1-3; possible D gene TRBD1, 5 bases. The V and J ends lost 5 bases and 4 bases respectively, with 13 bases between them. There are 14 residues in the CDR3. The germline CDR1 and CDR2 sequences are SGHDT and YYEEEE. The CDR3 DNA sequence: TGTGCCAGCAGTGCTTCAGGGTCGGGAAACACCATATATTTT. Translation: CASSASGSGNTIYF.

The DNA for the CDR3 is TGTGCCAGCAGCTTAGCAGGGTTTCCCTCCTACGAGCAGTACTTC. Translating gives CASSLAGFPSYEQYF. The chain employs TRBV7-2 and TRBJ2-7; no definite D call. The CDR3 extends over 15 amino acids. Per the germline V gene, CDR1 is SGHTA and CDR2 is FQGNSA. The V and J ends lost 0 bases and 0 bases respectively, with 9 bases between them.

For this clone: This sample also contains other DNA sequences that code for the same CDR3. The chain combines TRBV5-6 with TRBJ2-7; D is unresolved. V dropped 2 bases and J dropped 4 bases, with 7 bases sitting between them. Germline V lookup: CDR1 SGHDT, CDR2 YYEEEE. This CDR3 has 12 amino acids. In DNA, the CDR3 is TGTGCCAGCAGCTTCTCTGATTACGAGCAGTACTTC. Translation: CASSFSDYEQYF.

The gene calls are TRBV5-4 and TRBJ1-2; D not certain. CDR3 length equals 14 residues. Germline V gene sequence: CDR1 SGHNT, CDR2 YYREEE (reference sequence). Trimming took 0 bases from V and 8 from J, leaving 14 bases between them. The CDR3 here is CASSLAGNAFGYTF. CDR3 DNA sequence: TGTGCCAGCAGCTTGGCGGGGAATGCGTTCGGCTACACCTTC.